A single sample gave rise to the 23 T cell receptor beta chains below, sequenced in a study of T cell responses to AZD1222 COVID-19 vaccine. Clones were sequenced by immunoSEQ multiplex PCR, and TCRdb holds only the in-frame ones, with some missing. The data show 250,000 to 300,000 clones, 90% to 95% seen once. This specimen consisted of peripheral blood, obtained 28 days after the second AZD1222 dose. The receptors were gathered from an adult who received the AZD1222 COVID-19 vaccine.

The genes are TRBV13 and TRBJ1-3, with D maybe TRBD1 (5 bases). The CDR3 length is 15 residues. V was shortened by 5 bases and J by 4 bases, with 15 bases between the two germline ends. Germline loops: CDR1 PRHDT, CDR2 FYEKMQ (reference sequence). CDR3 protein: CASSPGMGRGNTIYF. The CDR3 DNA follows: TGTGCCAGCAGCCCGGGGATGGGGCGCGGAAACACCATATATTTT.

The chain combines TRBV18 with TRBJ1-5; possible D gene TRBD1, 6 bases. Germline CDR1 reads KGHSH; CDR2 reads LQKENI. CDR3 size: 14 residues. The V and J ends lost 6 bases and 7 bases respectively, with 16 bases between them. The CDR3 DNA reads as TGTGCCAGCTCCCCTCAGGGGTCACGGCAGCCCCAGCATTTT. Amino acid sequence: CASSPQGSRQPQHF. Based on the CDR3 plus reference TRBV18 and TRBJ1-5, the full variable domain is NAGVMQNPRHLVRRRGQEARLRCSPMKGHSHVYWYRQLPEEGLKFMVYLQKENIIDESGMPKERFSAEFPKEGPSILRIQQVVRGDSAAYFCASSPQGSRQPQHFGDGTRLSIL.

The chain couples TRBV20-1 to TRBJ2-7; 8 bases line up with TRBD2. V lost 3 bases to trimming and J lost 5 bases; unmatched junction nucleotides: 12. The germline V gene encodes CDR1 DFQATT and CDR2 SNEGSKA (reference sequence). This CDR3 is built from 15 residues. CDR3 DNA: TGCAGTGCTAGTCCACAGCGGGAGTTGGGAAACGAGCAGTACTTC. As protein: CSASPQRELGNEQYF.

This CDR3 reads CASSPGQGAGELFF. Here the CDR3 DNA reads TGTGCCAGCAGTCCGGGACAGGGGGCCGGGGAGCTGTTTTTT. The chain recombines TRBV6-5 with TRBJ2-2; 11 nucleotides agree with TRBD1. V lost 5 bases, J lost 6 bases, and 2 bases stayed unmatched. Looked up from germline, CDR1 is MNHEY and CDR2 is SVGAGI. There are 14 residues in the CDR3.

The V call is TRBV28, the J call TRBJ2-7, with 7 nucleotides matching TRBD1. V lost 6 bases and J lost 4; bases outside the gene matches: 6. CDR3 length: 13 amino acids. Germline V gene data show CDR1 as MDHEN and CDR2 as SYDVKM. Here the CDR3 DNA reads TGTGCCAGCAGCTCCGGGACAGTTTACGAGCAGTACTTC. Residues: CASSSGTVYEQYF.

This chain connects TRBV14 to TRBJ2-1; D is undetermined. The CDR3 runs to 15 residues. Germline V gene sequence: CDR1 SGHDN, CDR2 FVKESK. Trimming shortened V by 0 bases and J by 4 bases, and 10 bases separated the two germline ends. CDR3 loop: CASSQDVGVYNEQFF. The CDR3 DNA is TGTGCCAGCAGCCAAGATGTTGGGGTGTACAATGAGCAGTTCTTC. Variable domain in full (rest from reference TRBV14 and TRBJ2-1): EAGVTQFPSHSVIEKGQTVTLRCDPISGHDNLYWYRRVMGKEIKFLLHFVKESKQDESGMPNNRFLAERTGGTYSTLKVQPAELEDSGVYFCASSQDVGVYNEQFFGPGTRLTVL.

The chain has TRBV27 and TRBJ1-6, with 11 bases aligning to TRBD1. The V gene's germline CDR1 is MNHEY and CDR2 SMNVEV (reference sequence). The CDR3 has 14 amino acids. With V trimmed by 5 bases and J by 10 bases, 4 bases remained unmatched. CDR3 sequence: CASSPGQGGSPLHF. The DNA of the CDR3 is TGTGCCAGCAGTCCGGGACAGGGGGGATCACCCCTCCACTTT.

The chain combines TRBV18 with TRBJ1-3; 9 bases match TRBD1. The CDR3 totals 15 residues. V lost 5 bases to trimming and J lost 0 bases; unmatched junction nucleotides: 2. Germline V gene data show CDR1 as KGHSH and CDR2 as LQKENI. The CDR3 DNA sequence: TGTGCCAGCTCAGAGGGACAGGGCTCTGGAAACACCATATATTTT. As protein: CASSEGQGSGNTIYF.

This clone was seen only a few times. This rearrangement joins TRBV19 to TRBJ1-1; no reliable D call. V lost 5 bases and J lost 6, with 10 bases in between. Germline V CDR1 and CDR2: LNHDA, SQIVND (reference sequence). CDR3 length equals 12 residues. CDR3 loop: CASSPRGAEAFF. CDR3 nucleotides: TGTGCCAGTAGTCCTCGTGGCGCTGAAGCTTTCTTT.

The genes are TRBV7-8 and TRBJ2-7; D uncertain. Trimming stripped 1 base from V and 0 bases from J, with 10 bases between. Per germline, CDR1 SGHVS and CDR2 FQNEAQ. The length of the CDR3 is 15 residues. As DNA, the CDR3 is TGTGCCAGCAGCTTAGGGCCACCTCTCTCCTACGAGCAGTACTTC. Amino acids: CASSLGPPLSYEQYF.

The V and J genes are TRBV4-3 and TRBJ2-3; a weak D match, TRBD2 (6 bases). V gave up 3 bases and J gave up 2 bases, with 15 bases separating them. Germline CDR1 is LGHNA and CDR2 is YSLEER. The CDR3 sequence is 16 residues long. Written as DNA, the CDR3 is TGCGCCAGCAGCCAGCTCGGCGGGGCCGCCACAGATACGCAGTATTTT. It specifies CASSQLGGAATDTQYF.

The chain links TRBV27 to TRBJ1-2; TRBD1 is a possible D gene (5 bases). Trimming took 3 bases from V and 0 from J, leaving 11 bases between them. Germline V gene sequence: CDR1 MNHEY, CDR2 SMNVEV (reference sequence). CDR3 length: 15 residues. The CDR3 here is CASSFRQRPNYGYTF. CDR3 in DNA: TGTGCCAGCAGTTTTCGACAGAGACCTAACTATGGCTACACCTTC.

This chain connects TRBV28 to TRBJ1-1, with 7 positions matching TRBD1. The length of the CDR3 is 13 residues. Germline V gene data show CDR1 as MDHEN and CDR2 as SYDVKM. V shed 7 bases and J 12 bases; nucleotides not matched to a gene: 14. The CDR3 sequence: CASINRGSRGTFF. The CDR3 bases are TGTGCCAGCATTAACAGGGGCTCGCGTGGGACTTTCTTT.

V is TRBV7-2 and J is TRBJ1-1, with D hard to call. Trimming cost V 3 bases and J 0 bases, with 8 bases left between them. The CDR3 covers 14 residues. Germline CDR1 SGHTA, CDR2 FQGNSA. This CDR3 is CASSLGAMNTEAFF. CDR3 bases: TGTGCCAGCAGCTTGGGAGCCATGAACACTGAAGCTTTCTTT.

CDR3 region: CSVLGGVERDYNEQFF. The DNA for the CDR3 is TGCAGCGTACTGGGAGGGGTAGAGCGGGACTACAATGAGCAGTTCTTC. The J gene is TRBJ2-1, the V gene TRBV29-1, with 7 bases that match TRBD2. Losses at the gene ends were 6 bases for V and 3 bases for J; bases not matched to a gene: 14. This CDR3 spans 16 amino acids. CDR1 is SQVTM, CDR2 ANQGSEA, per germline.

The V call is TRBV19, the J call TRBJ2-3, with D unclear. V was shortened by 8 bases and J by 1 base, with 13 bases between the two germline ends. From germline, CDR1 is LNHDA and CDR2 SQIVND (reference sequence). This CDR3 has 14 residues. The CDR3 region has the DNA TGTGCCAGTGTTCCGGCCGACCGCACAGATACGCAGTATTTT. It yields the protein CASVPADRTDTQYF.

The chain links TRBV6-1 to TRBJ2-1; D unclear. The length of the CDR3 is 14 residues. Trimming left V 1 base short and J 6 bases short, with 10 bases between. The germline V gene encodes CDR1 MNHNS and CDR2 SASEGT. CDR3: CASSEGRLGNEQFF. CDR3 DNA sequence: TGTGCCAGCAGTGAAGGAAGACTGGGCAATGAGCAGTTCTTC.

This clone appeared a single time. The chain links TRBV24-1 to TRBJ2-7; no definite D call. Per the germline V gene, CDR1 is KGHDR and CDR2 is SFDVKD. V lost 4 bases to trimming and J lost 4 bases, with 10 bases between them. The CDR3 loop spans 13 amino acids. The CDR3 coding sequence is TGTGCCACCAGTGACCCGGACCGGTACGAGCAGTACTTC. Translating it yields CATSDPDRYEQYF.

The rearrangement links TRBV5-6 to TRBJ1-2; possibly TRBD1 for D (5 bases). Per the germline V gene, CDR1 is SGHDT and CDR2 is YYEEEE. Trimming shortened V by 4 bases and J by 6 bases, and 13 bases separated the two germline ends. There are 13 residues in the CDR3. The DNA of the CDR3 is TGTGCCAGCAGCGTATCCGGGACCGATGGCTACACCTTC. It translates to CASSVSGTDGYTF. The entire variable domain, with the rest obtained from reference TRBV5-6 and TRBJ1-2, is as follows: DAGVTQSPTHLIKTRGQQVTLRCSPKSGHDTVSWYQQALGQGPQFIFQYYEEEERQRGNFPDRFSGHQFPNYSSELNVNALLLGDSALYLCASSVSGTDGYTFGSGTRLTVV.

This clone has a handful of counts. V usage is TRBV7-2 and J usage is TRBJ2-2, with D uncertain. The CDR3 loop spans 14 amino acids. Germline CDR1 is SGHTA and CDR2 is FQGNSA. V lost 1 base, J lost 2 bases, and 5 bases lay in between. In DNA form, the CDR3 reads TGTGCCAGCAGCTTAGGTATAAACACCGGGGAGCTGTTTTTT. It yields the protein CASSLGINTGELFF.

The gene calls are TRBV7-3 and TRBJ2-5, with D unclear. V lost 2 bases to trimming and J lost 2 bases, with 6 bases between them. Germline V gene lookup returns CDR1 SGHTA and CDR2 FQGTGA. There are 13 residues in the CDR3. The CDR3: CASSLRRQETQYF. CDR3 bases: TGTGCCAGCAGCTTACGTAGGCAAGAGACCCAGTACTTC.

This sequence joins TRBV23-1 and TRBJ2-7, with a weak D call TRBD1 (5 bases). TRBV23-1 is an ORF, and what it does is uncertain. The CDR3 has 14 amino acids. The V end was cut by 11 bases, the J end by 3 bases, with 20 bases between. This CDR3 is CARPAATVVYEQYF. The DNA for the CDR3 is TGCGCCCGACCTGCTGCGACAGTGGTCTACGAGCAGTACTTC.

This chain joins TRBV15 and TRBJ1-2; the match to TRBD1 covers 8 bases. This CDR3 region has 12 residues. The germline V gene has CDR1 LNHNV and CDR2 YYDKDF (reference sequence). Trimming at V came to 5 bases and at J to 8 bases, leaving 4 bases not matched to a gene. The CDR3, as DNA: TGTGCCACCAGCGTCCACAGGGGGGGCTACACCTTC. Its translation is CATSVHRGGYTF.